Listed below are T cell receptor beta chains from one sample, sequenced in a study of blood T cell repertoires in COVID-19. TCRdb's copy holds only in-frame clones and misses some; the assay was immunoSEQ multiplex PCR. The sample consists of a few hundred thousand clones, about 89% of them appearing once. The sequenced sample consisted of PBMCs or T cells enriched from blood (not recorded which). These receptors were collected from a woman in her forties who had recovered from COVID-19. The CDR3 runs from the conserved cysteine through the conserved F or W. D genes are given only for firm matches. Size is omitted from some rows. Given values are once, few, many or a class for expanded clones.

j_call	clone_size	v_call	d_call	cdr3_aa	cdr3_nt
TRBJ2-1	few	TRBV4-2	TRBD1	CASSQGAGGDYNEQFF	TGTGCCAGCAGCCAAGGCGCAGGGGGCGACTACAATGAGCAGTTCTTC
TRBJ1-5	few	TRBV7-2	NA	CASSGGQYSNQPQHF	TGTGCCAGCAGCGGAGGACAGTATAGCAATCAGCCCCAGCATTTT
TRBJ1-1	NA	TRBV27	NA	CASSSRDRATEAFF	TGTGCCAGCAGTTCCAGGGATCGTGCCACTGAAGCTTTCTTT
TRBJ2-3	NA	TRBV19	NA	CASKAQATADTQYF	TGTGCCAGTAAAGCACAGGCCACGGCCGATACGCAGTATTTT
TRBJ1-2	NA	TRBV19	NA	CASSIRRGGRGYTF	TGTGCCAGTAGTATTAGGAGAGGGGGAAGGGGCTACACCTTC
TRBJ1-1	NA	TRBV7-9	NA	CASSLGQVSTEAFF	TGTGCCAGCAGCTTAGGACAGGTGAGCACTGAAGCTTTCTTT
TRBJ1-6	NA	TRBV18	NA	CASSPEGTLPGNSPLHF	TGTGCCAGCTCACCAGAGGGGACACTCCCGGGCAATTCACCCCTCCACTTT
TRBJ2-7	NA	TRBV9	TRBD1	CASSSDGTALFEQYF	TGTGCCAGCAGCAGCGACGGGACAGCGCTCTTCGAGCAGTACTTC
TRBJ1-1	NA	TRBV27	TRBD1	CASSFSPGGEAFF	TGTGCCAGCAGTTTCTCACCAGGGGGTGAAGCTTTCTTT
TRBJ2-7	NA	TRBV28	NA	CASSVVDSAVLKSDEQYF	TGTGCCAGCAGTGTCGTGGACAGTGCCGTGCTTAAGAGTGACGAGCAGTACTTC
TRBJ2-5	once	TRBV28	TRBD1	CASRDLGQGKETQYF	TGTGCCAGCAGGGATCTGGGACAGGGGAAGGAGACCCAGTACTTC
TRBJ1-5	NA	TRBV5-3	NA	CARSFIGTAGNQPQHF	TGTGCCAGAAGCTTTATAGGGACTGCGGGCAATCAGCCCCAGCATTTT
TRBJ2-2	NA	TRBV6-2/TRBV6-3	NA	CASSSTSTAVGELFF	TGTGCCAGCAGTTCGACTAGTACGGCTGTCGGGGAGCTGTTTTTT
TRBJ2-7	NA	TRBV6-4	NA	CASSVWHEQYF	TGTGCCAGCAGTGTATGGCACGAGCAGTACTTC
TRBJ2-5	NA	TRBV4-3	TRBD2	CASSQGRLAGPQETQYF	TGCGCCAGCAGCCAAGGCCGACTAGCGGGACCGCAAGAGACCCAGTACTTC
TRBJ1-4	NA	TRBV19	TRBD1	CASSTGTGGTATNEKLFF	TGTGCCAGTAGTACCGGGACAGGGGGCACCGCAACTAATGAAAAACTGTTTTTT
TRBJ2-5	NA	TRBV19	NA	CASSGGGGQETQYF	TGTGCCAGTAGTGGCGGCGGAGGCCAAGAGACCCAGTACTTC
TRBJ2-5	few	TRBV7-8	TRBD1	CASSLGTGGGTQYF	TGTGCCAGCAGCTTAGGTACAGGGGGAGGGACCCAGTACTTC
TRBJ2-1	NA	TRBV9	NA	CASSVRREVAYNEQFF	TGTGCCAGCAGCGTACGGAGGGAGGTAGCCTACAATGAGCAGTTCTTC
TRBJ2-1	NA	TRBV2	TRBD2	CASSERSGTHRNEQFF	TGTGCCAGCAGTGAACGTAGCGGGACGCACCGGAATGAGCAGTTCTTC
TRBJ2-7	NA	TRBV7-9	TRBD2	CASSSRTGGLAGASYEQYF	TGTGCCAGCAGCTCTCGGACAGGGGGACTAGCGGGAGCCTCCTACGAGCAGTACTTC
TRBJ1-1	NA	TRBV11-3	TRBD1	CASSPLVTGEGNTEAFF	TGTGCCAGCAGCCCCTTAGTGACAGGGGAAGGGAACACTGAAGCTTTCTTT
TRBJ2-2	few	TRBV6-4	TRBD2	CASSLLAATGELFF	TGTGCCAGCAGCCTTCTAGCGGCCACCGGGGAGCTGTTTTTT
TRBJ2-5	NA	TRBV5-4	NA	CASSLLEAGSQETQYF	TGTGCCAGCAGCTTGTTGGAGGCGGGGAGCCAAGAGACCCAGTACTTC
TRBJ1-1	NA	TRBV9	TRBD1	CASSKQGAGDTEAFF	TGTGCCAGCAGCAAACAGGGGGCGGGGGACACTGAAGCTTTCTTT
TRBJ1-2	NA	TRBV29-1	NA	CSVEDPGEGYTF	TGCAGCGTTGAAGATCCTGGGGAGGGCTACACCTTC
TRBJ2-5	once	TRBV23-1	TRBD1	CASSRRTGTKETQYF	TGCGCCAGCAGTCGTAGGACAGGTACTAAAGAGACCCAGTACTTC
TRBJ2-1	NA	TRBV19	TRBD2	CASSGLAGLTYNEQFF	TGTGCCAGTAGCGGACTAGCGGGTCTCACCTACAATGAGCAGTTCTTC
TRBJ2-7	NA	TRBV7-9	NA	CASLLTGPRNSYEQYF	TGTGCCAGCTTGCTAACAGGTCCCCGCAATTCCTACGAGCAGTACTTC
TRBJ2-7	NA	TRBV30	TRBD1	CAWSDLGTGSYEQYF	TGTGCCTGGAGTGACCTAGGGACAGGGAGCTACGAGCAGTACTTC
TRBJ2-1	NA	TRBV4-1	TRBD1	CASSQEPRTGRVRPYNEQFF	TGCGCCAGCAGCCAAGAACCTCGGACAGGACGGGTGAGACCCTACAATGAGCAGTTCTTC
TRBJ2-1	NA	TRBV9	NA	CASSVAGGGHEQFF	TGTGCCAGCAGCGTAGCGGGAGGGGGCCATGAGCAGTTCTTC